The 27 T cell receptor beta chains below come from one sample, sequenced in a study of blood T cell repertoires in COVID-19 (dated by TCRdb to 2020 to 2022). Library preparation used the immunoSEQ multiplex PCR assay. TCRdb's version of the immuneACCESS table is confined to in-frame rearrangements and falls short of the full clone set. An unresolved V gene accounts for under half of the shortfall where checked; the remainder is of unknown origin. The sample table shows about 240,000 clones, and 85% to 90% are seen once. The ten largest account for 0.95% to 1% of the sample. The specimen was peripheral blood. All receptors come from a woman aged 40 to 50 who had recovered from COVID-19.

The genes are TRBV2 and TRBJ2-1; TRBD2 matches at 9 bases. CDR3 length: 12 residues. V shed 8 bases and J 11 bases; nucleotides not matched to a gene: 7. Germline V gives CDR1 SNHLY, CDR2 FYNNEI. The CDR3 is CASGGLAGKQFF. The CDR3 DNA is TGTGCCAGCGGAGGCCTAGCGGGGAAGCAGTTCTTC.

The chain employs TRBV6-2 or TRBV6-3 and TRBJ2-4, with 13 bases matching TRBD2. Germline trimming cut 2 bases from V and 0 bases from J; bases unmatched to any gene: 4. Germline-derived CDR1 and CDR2 are MNHEY and SVGEGT. The CDR3 runs 18 residues. CDR3: CASSYGGLAGLAKNIQYF. In nucleotides, the CDR3 is TGTGCCAGCAGTTACGGGGGACTAGCGGGACTAGCCAAAAACATTCAGTACTTC.

The rearrangement joins TRBV7-9 to TRBJ2-1; TRBD2 matches at 10 bases. With V trimmed by 10 bases and J by 10 bases, 13 bases remained unmatched. The length of the CDR3 is 14 residues. The germline V gene has CDR1 SEHNR and CDR2 FQNEAQ (reference sequence). The CDR3: CATSSGLASDEQFF. In DNA, the CDR3 is TGTGCCACCTCATCGGGACTAGCGAGCGACGAGCAGTTCTTC.

This chain uses TRBV5-6 with TRBJ1-2; D is possibly TRBD1 (6 bases). The CDR3 runs 14 residues. CDR1 SGHDT and CDR2 YYEEEE come from the germline V gene. V was trimmed by 1 base and J by 2 bases, leaving 9 bases between them. CDR3 in amino acids: CASSLTTGNYGYTF. The CDR3 DNA sequence: TGTGCCAGCAGCTTGACCACAGGGAACTATGGCTACACCTTC. The full variable domain, with the rest looked up from reference TRBV5-6 and TRBJ1-2, is DAGVTQSPTHLIKTRGQQVTLRCSPKSGHDTVSWYQQALGQGPQFIFQYYEEEERQRGNFPDRFSGHQFPNYSSELNVNALLLGDSALYLCASSLTTGNYGYTFGSGTRLTVV.

This chain joins TRBV11-3 and TRBJ2-4; D remains unclear. This CDR3 spans 15 amino acids. V lost 5 bases and J lost 1, with 12 bases in between. Per germline, CDR1 SGHNT and CDR2 YENEEA. CDR3 nucleotide sequence: TGTGCCAGCAGCCTCACAAGCGTGGCCAAAAACATTCAGTACTTC. Translation gives CASSLTSVAKNIQYF.

The genes are TRBV7-2 and TRBJ2-3; the D is unclear. The CDR3 runs 17 residues. Germline CDR1 reads SGHTA; CDR2 reads FQGNSA. With 2 bases removed from V and 4 bases from J, the gap between germline ends came to 19 bases. Written as DNA, the CDR3 is TGTGCCAGCAGCTTACCGCCGGCGGTTATGCCCCCAGATACGCAGTATTTT. Translation: CASSLPPAVMPPDTQYF. Filled out from reference TRBV7-2 and TRBJ2-3, the complete variable domain reads GAGVSQSPSNKVTEKGKDVELRCDPISGHTALYWYRQSLGQGLEFLIYFQGNSAPDKSGLPSDRFSAERTGGSVSTLTIQRTQQEDSAVYLCASSLPPAVMPPDTQYFGPGTRLTVL.

The gene calls are TRBV5-6 and TRBJ2-3; a weak D match, TRBD2 (5 bases). The CDR3 sequence is 14 residues long. Germline loops: CDR1 SGHDT, CDR2 YYEEEE. Trimming removed 0 bases from V and 4 bases from J, with 9 bases in between. CDR3 DNA: TGTGCCAGCAGCTTGGCCAGGCGGGCAGATACGCAGTATTTT. Encoded protein: CASSLARRADTQYF.

The chain employs TRBV7-2 and TRBJ1-2; D remains unclear. V lost 2 bases and J lost 8, with 9 bases in between. This CDR3 comprises 12 residues. The V gene's germline CDR1 is SGHTA and CDR2 FQGNSA. This CDR3 reads CASSLSLRGYTF. The CDR3 region has the DNA TGTGCCAGCAGCTTATCCCTGCGGGGCTACACCTTC. Full variable domain (rest looked up from reference TRBV7-2 and TRBJ1-2): GAGVSQSPSNKVTEKGKDVELRCDPISGHTALYWYRQSLGQGLEFLIYFQGNSAPDKSGLPSDRFSAERTGGSVSTLTIQRTQQEDSAVYLCASSLSLRGYTFGSGTRLTVV.

In DNA form, the CDR3 reads TGTGCCAGCAGTGACTCGATCCGGCTAGCGGGAGCCGGGGAGCTGTTTTTT. Protein product: CASSDSIRLAGAGELFF. The J gene is TRBJ2-2, the V gene TRBV6-4, with 10 bases identical to TRBD2. The V segment lost 0 bases and the J segment 6 bases; nucleotides outside the gene matches: 7. CDR1 and CDR2 (germline): MRHNA, SNTAGT. This CDR3 comprises 17 residues.

This clone occurred a few times. J is TRBJ2-7 and V is TRBV18; possibly TRBD1 for D (5 bases). The V and J ends lost 1 base and 6 bases respectively, with 13 bases between them. The germline CDR1 and CDR2 sequences are KGHSH and LQKENI. The CDR3 is 14 residues long. The CDR3 DNA reads as TGTGCCAGCTCACCACGGCAGGGTGGTGGCGAGCAGTACTTC. This translates into CASSPRQGGGEQYF.

The chain combines TRBV10-3 with TRBJ1-1; 8 bases line up with TRBD1. After removal of 0 bases from V and 8 bases from J, the junction contained 5 bases not matched to a gene. The CDR3 extends over 14 amino acids. From germline, CDR1 is ENHRY and CDR2 SYGVKD. The CDR3 DNA follows: TGTGCCATCAGTGAGTCGACAGGGGTAGCGGAAGCTTTCTTT. Translated, it gives CAISESTGVAEAFF.

The chain has TRBV9 and TRBJ1-6; 10 bases are shared with TRBD1. Germline CDR1 reads SGDLS; CDR2 reads YYNGEE. The CDR3 covers 17 residues. The ends lost 0 bases at V and 10 bases at J; junction bases unmatched: 10. CDR3 DNA: TGTGCCAGCAGCGTAGAAGTCGTCGGACAGGGGGGCTCACCCCTCCACTTT. Its protein product is CASSVEVVGQGGSPLHF.

The chain links TRBV27 to TRBJ2-2; D gene ambiguous. Trimming took off 5 bases at V and 9 bases at J, with 13 bases between the two ends. The V gene's germline CDR1 is MNHEY and CDR2 SMNVEV (reference sequence). The CDR3 spans 13 residues. CDR3 in amino acids: CASSPADGRELFF. DNA for the CDR3: TGTGCCAGCAGTCCGGCCGATGGGCGGGAGCTGTTTTTT.

CDR3 nucleotide sequence: TGTGCCAGCAGCCCCGACAGTTCCCCTCGAGGAACTGAAGCTTTCTTT. Its protein product is CASSPDSSPRGTEAFF. V is TRBV5-4 and J is TRBJ1-1; D possibly corresponds to TRBD1 (5 bases). The germline CDR1 and CDR2 sequences are SGHNT and YYREEE (reference sequence). The CDR3 is made up of 16 amino acids. Trimming cost V 4 bases and J 5 bases, with 21 bases left between them. Supplemented by reference TRBV5-4 and TRBJ1-1, the full variable domain reads ETGVTQSPTHLIKTRGQQVTLRCSSQSGHNTVSWYQQALGQGPQFIFQYYREEENGRGNFPPRFSGLQFPNYSSELNVNALELDDSALYLCASSPDSSPRGTEAFFGQGTRLTVV.

The J gene is TRBJ2-3, the V gene TRBV30; perhaps TRBD1 as D (6 bases). Trimming cost V 0 bases and J 6 bases, with 16 bases left between them. The CDR3 covers 15 residues. Per germline, CDR1 GTSNPN and CDR2 SVGIG (reference sequence). CDR3 residues: CAWSVLGRGGDTQYF. CDR3 DNA sequence: TGTGCCTGGAGTGTATTGGGCAGGGGTGGGGATACGCAGTATTTT.

The rearrangement joins TRBV7-2 to TRBJ1-3; tentative D call: TRBD1 (6 bases). Between the trimmed V and J ends, which lost 1 base and 14 bases, there was a span of 18 bases. Per the germline V gene, CDR1 is SGHTA and CDR2 is FQGNSA. The CDR3 has 14 residues. CDR3 loop: CASSLVGDTSPLYF. CDR3 DNA: TGTGCCAGCAGCTTAGTTGGGGACACCTCGCCCCTATATTTT. Full variable domain (remainder filled in from reference TRBV7-2 and TRBJ1-3): GAGVSQSPSNKVTEKGKDVELRCDPISGHTALYWYRQSLGQGLEFLIYFQGNSAPDKSGLPSDRFSAERTGGSVSTLTIQRTQQEDSAVYLCASSLVGDTSPLYFGEGSWLTVV.

The rearrangement links TRBV6-6 to TRBJ2-7; 8 positions match TRBD2. Looked up from germline, CDR1 is MNHNY and CDR2 is SVGAGI (reference sequence). Germline trimming cut 4 bases from V and 0 bases from J; bases unmatched to any gene: 5. The CDR3 runs 15 residues. CDR3 in amino acids: CASSSPTSASYEQYF. The CDR3 DNA sequence: TGTGCCAGCAGTTCCCCGACTAGCGCCTCCTACGAGCAGTACTTC.

The gene calls are TRBV6-5 and TRBJ2-7; 7 positions match TRBD1. Germline V gives CDR1 MNHEY, CDR2 SVGAGI. The CDR3 totals 16 residues. The trim removed 2 bases at V and 0 bases at J, leaving 7 bases unmatched. This CDR3 reads CASSYDRARFSYEQYF. DNA for the CDR3: TGTGCCAGCAGTTACGACAGGGCCCGATTCTCCTACGAGCAGTACTTC.

The chain recombines TRBV19 with TRBJ1-2, with D tentatively TRBD1 (6 bases). Germline V CDR1 and CDR2: LNHDA, SQIVND (reference sequence). Deletions cut 7 bases from V and 8 bases from J, with 23 bases between. This CDR3 spans 15 amino acids. This chain's CDR3 is CASTPYLGPGAGYTF. Written as DNA, the CDR3 is TGTGCCAGTACCCCATACCTGGGACCAGGGGCGGGCTACACCTTC.

This clone appeared a single time. The V call is TRBV30, the J call TRBJ1-3, with 8 bases that match TRBD1. Germline V gives CDR1 GTSNPN, CDR2 SVGIG (reference sequence). V gave up 5 bases and J gave up 0 bases; unmatched junction bases: 15. CDR3 length equals 18 residues. CDR3: CAWSRVRTGRFSGNTIYF. CDR3 sequence (DNA): TGTGCCTGGTCCCGCGTGAGGACAGGGAGGTTCTCTGGAAACACCATATATTTT.

The J gene is TRBJ2-1, the V gene TRBV6-5; 7 nucleotides match TRBD2. The CDR3 loop spans 12 amino acids. Germline values: CDR1 MNHEY, CDR2 SVGAGI. V gave up 8 bases and J gave up 6 bases; unmatched junction bases: 4. CDR3: CASVGGVNEQFF. The CDR3 DNA reads as TGTGCCAGCGTGGGAGGGGTCAATGAGCAGTTCTTC.

The chain couples TRBV2 to TRBJ1-2; 11 bases line up with TRBD1. There are 15 residues in the CDR3. Per the germline V gene, CDR1 is SNHLY and CDR2 is FYNNEI. Trimming cost V 5 bases and J 1 base; bases outside gene matches: 3. CDR3 bases: TGTGCCAGCAGTCCCGGGACAGGGGGTAACTATGGCTACACCTTC. It is translated as CASSPGTGGNYGYTF.

J is TRBJ2-3 and V is TRBV11-3; TRBD1 matches 8 bases. Germline values: CDR1 SGHNT, CDR2 YENEEA. CDR3 size: 14 residues. With V trimmed by 5 bases and J by 2 bases, 3 bases remained unmatched. As DNA, the CDR3 is TGTGCCAGCAGCCCGGGACAGGCCACAGATACGCAGTATTTT. Translation: CASSPGQATDTQYF.

V and J are TRBV7-9 and TRBJ2-6; the D gene is possibly TRBD1 (6 bases). Germline-derived CDR1 and CDR2 are SEHNR and FQNEAQ (reference sequence). Trimming took 5 bases from V and 2 from J, leaving 7 bases between them. CDR3 length: 14 residues. This CDR3 is CASSKGAGANVLTF. In nucleotides, the CDR3 is TGTGCCAGCAGCAAGGGGGCTGGGGCCAACGTCCTGACTTTC.

The chain couples TRBV10-3 to TRBJ2-7; 8 bases align to TRBD2. V was pared by 8 bases and J by 0 bases, with 12 bases of the junction left unmatched. CDR1 is ENHRY, CDR2 SYGVKD, per germline. The CDR3 consists of 16 residues. CDR3 amino acids: CAIRGGAGRLSYEQYF. The CDR3 DNA sequence: TGTGCCATCCGGGGGGGTGCGGGACGCCTCTCCTACGAGCAGTACTTC.

The chain carries TRBV27 and TRBJ1-6; the D gene is possibly TRBD1 (5 bases). This CDR3 contains 16 residues. Looked up from germline, CDR1 is MNHEY and CDR2 is SMNVEV (reference sequence). Trimming took 10 bases from V and 0 from J, leaving 16 bases between them. In nucleotides, the CDR3 is TGTGCCACTCGGGGGGAGGGGAGCTCCTATAATTCACCCCTCCACTTT. Its protein is CATRGEGSSYNSPLHF.

This chain's CDR3 is CASSPRDYNEKLFF. The CDR3 DNA sequence: TGTGCCAGCAGCCCCCGGGACTATAATGAAAAACTGTTTTTT. The genes are TRBV9 and TRBJ1-4; D is possibly TRBD1 (5 bases). The V end was cut by 4 bases, the J end by 4 bases, with 11 bases between. Per germline, CDR1 SGDLS and CDR2 YYNGEE. This CDR3 spans 14 amino acids.